This T cell receptor (beta chain) was sequenced in a study of blood T cell repertoires in COVID-19. Background on the study: Samples taken during acute and convalescent COVID-19 were collected in the United States, Italy and Spain. T cells, B-cell-depleted T cells, or PBMCs provided the cDNA or gDNA that served as material.

The V gene's germline CDR1 is PRHDT and CDR2 FYEKMQ (reference sequence). The CDR3 spans 14 residues. V shed 2 bases and J shed 1 base, with 9 bases lying between them. Original processing methods: How many nucleated cells were present was estimated from reference gene primer amplification. TCRdb's copy holds only in-frame clones and misses some; the assay was immunoSEQ multiplex PCR. The D gene and trimming were derived from the DNA, and the V and J assignments and clone size from that table. The sample has about 36,000 clones, 65% to 80% seen once. This clone has a handful of counts. The specimen sequenced was peripheral blood. The TCR was taken from a man in his 60s with active COVID-19. The chain combines TRBV13 with TRBJ2-7, with TRBD2 as a possible D gene (5 bases). The CDR3 nucleotides read TGTGCCAGCAGCTTATCAGGACTTTCCTACGAGCAGTACTTC. This encodes CASSLSGLSYEQYF.